This is a list of T cell receptor beta chains from one sample in a study of T cell clones after liver transplantation. TCRdb's copy holds only in-frame clones and misses some; the assay was immunoSEQ multiplex PCR. The table lists just under 60,000 clones, around 70% of them singletons, with approximately 2.8% in the top ten. Sequencing used CD4+ T cells from blood, obtained at the approximately 16-month timepoint. These receptor sequences come from a human patient who received a liver transplant. Part of the T cell pool may stem from the graft donor. The CDR3 runs from the conserved cysteine through the conserved F or W. A D gene is named only where the DNA matches it firmly. Clone size is shown for a subset of rows, as once, few, many or a class of expanded clone.

clone_size: -; j_call: TRBJ2-5; cdr3_length: 13; v_call: TRBV2; d_call: -; cdr3_nt: TGTGCCAGCAGTGAAGGAAGTTCACAGACCCAGTACTTC; cdr3_aa: CASSEGSSQTQYF
clone_size: -; j_call: TRBJ1-1; cdr3_length: 15; v_call: TRBV5-1; d_call: TRBD1; cdr3_nt: TGCGCCAGCATCGGACAGGGGGCGCGAAGCACTGAAGCTTTCTTT; cdr3_aa: CASIGQGARSTEAFF
clone_size: -; j_call: TRBJ2-5; cdr3_length: 11; v_call: TRBV6-1; d_call: -; cdr3_nt: TGTGCCAGTGCCTTGGGAGAGACCCAGTACTTC; cdr3_aa: CASALGETQYF
clone_size: -; j_call: TRBJ1-5; cdr3_length: 14; v_call: TRBV6-5; d_call: TRBD1; cdr3_nt: TGTGCCAGCAGTCGGGACAGCCGGGGTCAGCCCCAGCATTTT; cdr3_aa: CASSRDSRGQPQHF
clone_size: -; j_call: TRBJ2-4; cdr3_length: 15; v_call: TRBV7-2; d_call: -; cdr3_nt: TGTGCCAGCAGCTTATGGGCGGGCTTTGAGAACATTCAGTACTTC; cdr3_aa: CASSLWAGFENIQYF
clone_size: -; j_call: TRBJ2-1; cdr3_length: 18; v_call: TRBV18; d_call: -; cdr3_nt: TGTGCCAGCTCACGAATAAGACAGCAACGAGTTTTGGGCAATGAGCAGTTCTTC; cdr3_aa: CASSRIRQQRVLGNEQFF
clone_size: -; j_call: TRBJ1-2; cdr3_length: 13; v_call: TRBV15; d_call: -; cdr3_nt: TGTGCCACCAGCAGAGATCGGGGACGGTGGAACACCTTC; cdr3_aa: CATSRDRGRWNTF
clone_size: -; j_call: TRBJ1-2; cdr3_length: 15; v_call: TRBV5-6; d_call: -; cdr3_nt: TGTGCCAGCAGCTTGGGTACGTCGGGGGTCGGCGGCTACACCTTC; cdr3_aa: CASSLGTSGVGGYTF
clone_size: few; j_call: TRBJ2-3; cdr3_length: 19; v_call: TRBV7-2; d_call: TRBD2; cdr3_nt: TGTGCCAGCAGCCAAAAACCCAGCCTCGGGAGGGCCGTAGCAGATACGCAGTATTTT; cdr3_aa: CASSQKPSLGRAVADTQYF
clone_size: -; j_call: TRBJ2-1; cdr3_length: 14; v_call: TRBV19; d_call: TRBD2; cdr3_nt: TGTGCCAGTAGTATGTTTCTAGCGGGAGGTGAGCAGTTCTTC; cdr3_aa: CASSMFLAGGEQFF
clone_size: few; j_call: TRBJ2-5; cdr3_length: 13; v_call: TRBV11-2; d_call: TRBD2; cdr3_nt: TGTGCCAGCAGCGAGGGACTAGAGGGGACCCAGTACTTC; cdr3_aa: CASSEGLEGTQYF
clone_size: -; j_call: TRBJ2-2; cdr3_length: 16; v_call: TRBV19; d_call: -; cdr3_nt: TGTGCCAGTAGTACAGGGGGAGGCGTCTTTACCGGGGAGCTGTTTTTT; cdr3_aa: CASSTGGGVFTGELFF
clone_size: many; j_call: TRBJ1-1; cdr3_length: 15; v_call: TRBV28; d_call: -; cdr3_nt: TGTGCCAGCAGTTCCCCGGTGGGGGGAAGAACTGAAGCTTTCTTT; cdr3_aa: CASSSPVGGRTEAFF
clone_size: -; j_call: TRBJ2-5; cdr3_length: 14; v_call: TRBV5-1; d_call: -; cdr3_nt: TGCGCCAGCAGCTTACCGGACAGTCAAGAGACCCAGTACTTC; cdr3_aa: CASSLPDSQETQYF
clone_size: few; j_call: TRBJ2-2; cdr3_length: 15; v_call: TRBV25-1; d_call: TRBD1; cdr3_nt: TGTGCCAGCCCCTCCGGGACAGAGAACACCGGGGAGCTGTTTTTT; cdr3_aa: CASPSGTENTGELFF
clone_size: few; j_call: TRBJ2-1; cdr3_length: 12; v_call: TRBV7-2; d_call: -; cdr3_nt: TGTGCCAGCAGCTTATTGTACAATGAGCAGTTCTTC; cdr3_aa: CASSLLYNEQFF
clone_size: -; j_call: TRBJ2-1; cdr3_length: 16; v_call: TRBV4-3; d_call: TRBD2; cdr3_nt: TGCGCCAGCAGCCTCCAAGCGTCACTAGCGGGAGATGAGCAGTTCTTC; cdr3_aa: CASSLQASLAGDEQFF
clone_size: many; j_call: TRBJ2-2; cdr3_length: 12; v_call: TRBV6-6; d_call: -; cdr3_nt: TGTGCCAGCAGGGGGGCCACCGGGGAGCTGTTTTTT; cdr3_aa: CASRGATGELFF
clone_size: many; j_call: TRBJ2-3; cdr3_length: 12; v_call: TRBV5-6; d_call: -; cdr3_nt: TGTGCCAGCAGCTTCTCGGACGGTACGCAGTATTTT; cdr3_aa: CASSFSDGTQYF
clone_size: -; j_call: TRBJ2-7; cdr3_length: 15; v_call: TRBV6-1; d_call: TRBD1; cdr3_nt: TGTGCCAGCAGTACTCAGGCGGGACAGGGGGCAGAGCAGTACTTC; cdr3_aa: CASSTQAGQGAEQYF
clone_size: -; j_call: TRBJ1-3; cdr3_length: 13; v_call: TRBV29-1; d_call: -; cdr3_nt: TGCAGCGTTGGGAGCGCTTCTGGAAACACCATATATTTT; cdr3_aa: CSVGSASGNTIYF
clone_size: medium-sized; j_call: TRBJ1-5; cdr3_length: 15; v_call: TRBV6-5; d_call: -; cdr3_nt: TGTGCCAGCAGTTACTCCAGGGATAGCAATCAGCCCCAGCATTTT; cdr3_aa: CASSYSRDSNQPQHF
clone_size: -; j_call: TRBJ2-7; cdr3_length: 16; v_call: TRBV5-4; d_call: TRBD1; cdr3_nt: TGTGCCAGCAGCTTGGAATGGGGACAGGGGAACGACGAGCAGTACTTC; cdr3_aa: CASSLEWGQGNDEQYF
clone_size: few; j_call: TRBJ2-1; cdr3_length: 15; v_call: TRBV5-1; d_call: TRBD2; cdr3_nt: TGCGCCAGCAGCCCGGGACTAGCGGGAGGTGGTGAGCAGTTCTTC; cdr3_aa: CASSPGLAGGGEQFF
clone_size: -; j_call: TRBJ2-7; cdr3_length: 15; v_call: TRBV7-2; d_call: -; cdr3_nt: TGTGCCAGCAGCACCGGGCTAGCGAGCTCCTACGAGCAGTACTTC; cdr3_aa: CASSTGLASSYEQYF
clone_size: -; j_call: TRBJ2-3; cdr3_length: 16; v_call: TRBV5-8; d_call: TRBD2; cdr3_nt: TGTGCCAGCAGCACGGGACTAGCGGGGGGCACAGATACGCAGTATTTT; cdr3_aa: CASSTGLAGGTDTQYF
clone_size: -; j_call: TRBJ1-2; cdr3_length: 12; v_call: TRBV28; d_call: -; cdr3_nt: TGTGCCAGCAGTGGACAACTCTATGGCTACACCTTC; cdr3_aa: CASSGQLYGYTF
clone_size: few; j_call: TRBJ1-1; cdr3_length: 13; v_call: TRBV30; d_call: -; cdr3_nt: TGTGCCTGGAGTTTAGGGTATGGGACTGAAGCTTTCTTT; cdr3_aa: CAWSLGYGTEAFF
clone_size: -; j_call: TRBJ1-6; cdr3_length: 15; v_call: TRBV6-5; d_call: TRBD1; cdr3_nt: TGTGCCAGCAGTACCCGGGCAGGGGGTGGTTCACCCCTCCACTTT; cdr3_aa: CASSTRAGGGSPLHF
clone_size: -; j_call: TRBJ1-3; cdr3_length: 15; v_call: TRBV7-2; d_call: -; cdr3_nt: TGTGCCAGCAGCTCACAACTGGCAACTGGAAACACCATATATTTT; cdr3_aa: CASSSQLATGNTIYF
clone_size: -; j_call: TRBJ2-2; cdr3_length: 12; v_call: TRBV5-8; d_call: -; cdr3_nt: TGTGCCAGCAGGCCCATGGTCGGGGAGCTGTTTTTT; cdr3_aa: CASRPMVGELFF
clone_size: -; j_call: TRBJ2-1; cdr3_length: 13; v_call: TRBV5-1; d_call: TRBD1; cdr3_nt: TGCGCCAGCAGCTTACAGGGGGCTAATGAGCAGTTCTTC; cdr3_aa: CASSLQGANEQFF
clone_size: -; j_call: TRBJ2-7; cdr3_length: 16; v_call: TRBV9; d_call: TRBD2; cdr3_nt: TGTGCCAGCAGCGTAGCCTCCAGCGGGGGGGCCTACGAGCAGTACTTC; cdr3_aa: CASSVASSGGAYEQYF